At least ten counts were recorded for the clone carrying this T cell receptor beta chain. Patients chosen for sequencing had shown CD8+CD57+ cell expansion by flow cytometry. Genomic DNA provided the template from which TCR beta VDJ and CDR3 profiles were obtained. TCRdb reanalysed the reads using MiXCR and keeps one entry per CDR3 protein. The sample includes 150,000 to 200,000 distinct CDR3 sequences, 40% to 55% seen only once; the top ten take 0.85% to 1.3%. The sample belongs to a study of CD8+CD57+ T cells in acquired aplastic anemia. The ends lost 6 bases at V and 6 bases at J; junction bases unmatched: 19. Germline V gene sequence: CDR1 DFQATT, CDR2 SNEGSKA (reference sequence). The length of the CDR3 is 16 residues.

This chain uses TRBV20-1 with TRBJ2-7; 8 positions agree with TRBD2. Material for sequencing was sorted CD4+, CD8+, or CD8+CD57+ T cells (not recorded which) from PBMCs. The source of this sequence is a human donor with aplastic anemia. In DNA, the CDR3 is TGCAGTGCCAGCGCGGTGGCTAGCGGGCTCGTGAGCGAGCAGTACTTC. Translating gives CSASAVASGLVSEQYF.